This TCR beta chain stems from a study of T cells after yellow fever vaccination. For the study at large: SMART-Seq v4 Ultra Low Input prepared the low-cell-number fractions.

The V and J ends lost 4 bases and 4 bases, in that order; junction bases with no gene match: 7. The germline V gene encodes CDR1 SQVTM and CDR2 ANQGSEA. The length of the CDR3 is 14 residues. One entry per CDR3 protein results from TCRdb running MiXCR on the 5' RACE reads. The sample lists some 300,000 distinct CDR3 sequences, around 3.6% occurring once. Study-wide points: It was a small share of clonotypes that appeared in both CD4 and CD8 compartments. Post-booster samples contained most primary-vaccination clones (around 95% CD4, approximately 88% CD8).

This clonotype was seen ten or more times. The antigen remains undetermined. This sequence originates from a man in his late teens or twenties who received the YFV17D yellow fever vaccine. This specimen was PBMCs, taken on the day of the yellow fever booster vaccination. The chain combines TRBV29-1 with TRBJ2-1; 7 positions match TRBD2. In DNA form, the CDR3 reads TGCAGCGTTGTTTGGCCTAGCGGTTACAATGAGCAGTTCTTC. Translated: CSVVWPSGYNEQFF.